A selection of T cell receptor beta chains follows, all from one sample in a study of beta chain features in type 1 diabetes. Assay: immunoSEQ multiplex PCR; the TCRdb copy retains only in-frame clones and omits some. The sample shows roughly 230,000 clones, over 7.5% of them seen only once. The sequenced sample consisted of naive CD4+ T cells from blood. These receptors were collected from a woman aged 18-29 years in good health. Each CDR3 is given with its conserved first and last residue. The D gene is left open where the match is weak. Some rows have no size entry. The others give once, few or many, or a class for an expanded clone.

16,few,TRBJ2-3,TRBV30,TRBD1,CAWSPWDRKSTDTQYF,TGTGCCTGGAGTCCATGGGACAGGAAAAGCACAGATACGCAGTATTTT
17,few,TRBJ2-5,TRBV7-6,TRBD2,CASSLLGTSGGGETQYF,TGTGCCAGCAGCTTACTCGGGACTAGCGGGGGCGGGGAGACCCAGTACTTC
15,NA,TRBJ2-2,TRBV29-1,TRBD1,CSVSDRGLRTGELFF,TGCAGCGTATCGGACAGGGGGCTGAGGACCGGGGAGCTGTTTTTT
13,NA,TRBJ1-4,TRBV10-3,TRBD1,CAIGEQGTEKLFF,TGTGCCATCGGAGAACAGGGGACTGAAAAACTGTTTTTT
15,few,TRBJ1-1,TRBV5-1,NA,CASSFQGQLNTEAFF,TGCGCCAGCAGCTTTCAGGGTCAGTTGAACACTGAAGCTTTCTTT
15,few,TRBJ2-1,TRBV6-6,TRBD2,CASSYGTSGFAEQFF,TGTGCCAGCAGTTATGGGACTAGCGGCTTTGCGGAGCAGTTCTTC
16,NA,TRBJ2-3,TRBV5-1,TRBD2,CASSSGLADLTDTQYF,TGCGCCAGCAGCTCCGGACTAGCGGACCTCACAGATACGCAGTATTTT
18,NA,TRBJ2-6,TRBV5-4,NA,CASSPRPQGSSGANVLTF,TGTGCCAGCAGCCCCCGACCACAGGGTTCCTCTGGGGCCAACGTCCTGACTTTC
11,NA,TRBJ2-7,TRBV12-5,NA,CASGPDYEQYF,TGTGCTAGTGGGCCAGACTACGAGCAGTACTTC
13,few,TRBJ1-2,TRBV5-4,NA,CASSLDPGDGYTF,TGTGCCAGCAGCTTGGATCCGGGTGATGGCTACACCTTC
13,few,TRBJ1-1,TRBV6-5,TRBD1,CASSVSQGTEAFF,TGTGCCAGCAGTGTTTCACAGGGGACTGAAGCTTTCTTT
15,few,TRBJ1-3,TRBV29-1,NA,CSVLRDAVSGNTIYF,TGCAGCGTCCTCAGGGATGCCGTCTCTGGAAACACCATATATTTT
18,NA,TRBJ2-1,TRBV5-1,TRBD2,CASSLILAGSSSYNEQFF,TGCGCCAGCAGCTTGATTCTAGCGGGGTCGAGCTCCTACAATGAGCAGTTCTTC
18,NA,TRBJ2-6,TRBV7-9,NA,CASSPLVSGSSGANVLTF,TGTGCCAGCAGCCCCCTGGTTAGCGGTAGCTCTGGGGCCAACGTCCTGACTTTC